Shown below are 10 T cell receptor beta chains from a single sample sequenced in a study of T cell responses to AZD1222 COVID-19 vaccine. Measured with immunoSEQ multiplex PCR; TCRdb has only the in-frame clones, and not every one. The data contain 150,000 to 200,000 clones, about 87% of them singletons. This sample comprised peripheral blood, obtained 28 days after the second dose of the MenACWY control vaccine. These receptor sequences come from an adult who received the MenACWY meningococcal vaccine as a control.

The genes are TRBV30 and TRBJ2-5; tentative D call: TRBD1 (6 bases). Trimming took 2 bases from V and 4 from J, leaving 17 bases between them. Germline loops: CDR1 GTSNPN, CDR2 SVGIG (reference sequence). The CDR3 spans 15 residues. CDR3 sequence: CAWSLLQGNGETQYF. For the CDR3, the DNA is TGTGCCTGGAGTCTCCTACAGGGAAATGGAGAGACCCAGTACTTC.

The chain combines TRBV6-5 with TRBJ2-7; 7 bases are shared with TRBD2. The germline V gene encodes CDR1 MNHEY and CDR2 SVGAGI. Germline trimming cut 2 bases from V and 3 bases from J; bases unmatched to any gene: 4. The CDR3 has 14 amino acids. The CDR3 spells CASSYGRGSYEQYF. As DNA, the CDR3 is TGTGCCAGCAGTTACGGGAGGGGTAGCTACGAGCAGTACTTC.

The chain is built from TRBV2 and TRBJ1-5; D is ambiguous. Germline V gene sequence: CDR1 SNHLY, CDR2 FYNNEI. The CDR3 covers 13 residues. V lost 5 bases and J 5 bases, leaving 10 bases between the germline ends. DNA of the CDR3: TGTGCCAGCAGTCAAGGAAGGGATCAGCCCCAGCATTTT. The encoded protein is CASSQGRDQPQHF.

The CDR3 region has the DNA TGTGCCAGCAGCTTGGTCGCTAATTCACCCCTCCACTTT. It is translated as CASSLVANSPLHF. V gene TRBV5-6 combines with J gene TRBJ1-6; D not resolved. The CDR3 is 13 residues long. From germline, CDR1 is SGHDT and CDR2 YYEEEE. Trimming took off 0 bases at V and 6 bases at J, with 4 bases between the two ends.

The chain combines TRBV12-3 or TRBV12-4 with TRBJ1-5; possibly TRBD1 for D (5 bases). The CDR3 sequence is 12 residues long. V lost 4 bases and J 6 bases, leaving 7 bases between the germline ends. The CDR3 loop is CASSSTGQPQHF. In nucleotides, the CDR3 is TGTGCCAGCAGTTCAACAGGTCAGCCCCAGCATTTT.

The J gene is TRBJ1-2, the V gene TRBV6-6, with TRBD1 as a possible D gene (5 bases). V dropped 1 base and J dropped 1 base, with 10 bases sitting between them. Looked up from germline, CDR1 is MNHNY and CDR2 is SVGAGI (reference sequence). The CDR3 has 15 amino acids. The CDR3, as DNA: TGTGCCAGCAGTTACTACCCGACAGTTAACTATGGCTACACCTTC. Its translation is CASSYYPTVNYGYTF.

This sequence joins TRBV7-2 and TRBJ2-2, with D perhaps TRBD2 (7 bases). V gave up 10 bases and J gave up 7 bases, with 10 bases separating them. The CDR3 sequence is 11 residues long. The germline V gene encodes CDR1 SGHTA and CDR2 FQGNSA. Here the CDR3 DNA reads TGTGCCACGGGGGGCCACGGGGAGCTGTTTTTT. It specifies CATGGHGELFF. Together with reference TRBV7-2 and TRBJ2-2, the CDR3 gives the full variable domain: GAGVSQSPSNKVTEKGKDVELRCDPISGHTALYWYRQSLGQGLEFLIYFQGNSAPDKSGLPSDRFSAERTGGSVSTLTIQRTQQEDSAVYLCATGGHGELFFGEGSRLTVL.

This chain uses TRBV7-8 with TRBJ2-5; possible D gene TRBD2, 5 bases. Trimming cost V 5 bases and J 7 bases, with 20 bases left between them. Germline lookup yields CDR1 SGHVS and CDR2 FQNEAQ. There are 15 residues in the CDR3. CDR3 in DNA: TGTGCCAGCAGCCCCCGGCGGGCACCCGGCGGGACCCAGTACTTC. Protein sequence: CASSPRRAPGGTQYF.

The gene calls are TRBV2 and TRBJ2-5, with 10 bases aligning to TRBD2. The J segment lost 7 bases and the V segment lost 7 bases, leaving 12 bases of the junction unmatched. CDR1 is SNHLY, CDR2 FYNNEI, per germline. This CDR3 contains 15 residues. As DNA, the CDR3 is TGTGCCAGCACGAGGAGAGCGGGAGGGGAAGGGACCCAGTACTTC. Encoded protein: CASTRRAGGEGTQYF.

The CDR3 loop reads CAWSVRRPLPEKLFF. As DNA, the CDR3 is TGTGCCTGGAGTGTGAGACGGCCCCTCCCTGAAAAACTGTTTTTT. This chain connects TRBV30 to TRBJ1-4; D is ambiguous. The ends were cut back, 0 bases at V and 7 bases at J, with 15 bases in the middle. Per the germline V gene, CDR1 is GTSNPN and CDR2 is SVGIG (reference sequence). CDR3 length: 15 residues. The full variable domain, with the rest looked up from reference TRBV30 and TRBJ1-4, is SQTIHQWPATLVQPVGSPLSLECTVEGTSNPNLYWYRQAAGRGLQLLFYSVGIGQISSEVPQNLSASRPQDRQFILSSKKLLLSDSGFYLCAWSVRRPLPEKLFFGSGTQLSVL.